This passage covers 24 T cell receptor beta chains from one sample sequenced in a study of CD8+CD57+ T cells in acquired aplastic anemia listed by TCRdb under 2018. The sample was run on an Illumina HiSeq 2000. Genomic DNA served as template for TCR beta VDJ combination and CDR3 sequence profiling. Clones were called with MiXCR by TCRdb after fastp trimmed the public reads at Q25, and only in-frame beta chains were retained. Identical CDR3 proteins give one entry, which carries the most common genes and DNA. Here the sample has roughly 180,000 distinct CDR3 sequences; around half occur a single time. Under 3% of the sample comes from the top ten. Sample: sorted CD4+, CD8+, or CD8+CD57+ T cells (not recorded which) from PBMCs. These receptors came from a human donor in good health.

This clonotype showed up just once. This chain connects TRBV7-8 to TRBJ2-5, with D unclear. Germline V gene data show CDR1 as SGHVS and CDR2 as FQNEAQ. Trimming cost V 3 bases and J 5 bases, with 10 bases left between them. This CDR3 is built from 13 residues. CDR3 nucleotides: TGTGCCAGCAGCTTGGGGTCACGGGAGACCCAGTACTTC. Its translation is CASSLGSRETQYF.

This chain joins TRBV18 and TRBJ1-5, with 8 bases identical to TRBD1. There are 18 residues in the CDR3. The J segment lost 6 bases and the V segment lost 3 bases, leaving 16 bases of the junction unmatched. The germline gives CDR1 KGHSH, CDR2 LQKENI. CDR3 sequence reads: CASSPNAPTGAESQPQHF. The CDR3 coding sequence is TGTGCCAGCTCACCCAACGCGCCGACAGGGGCAGAGAGTCAGCCCCAGCATTTT. Full variable domain (missing parts from reference TRBV18 and TRBJ1-5): NAGVMQNPRHLVRRRGQEARLRCSPMKGHSHVYWYRQLPEEGLKFMVYLQKENIIDESGMPKERFSAEFPKEGPSILRIQQVVRGDSAAYFCASSPNAPTGAESQPQHFGDGTRLSIL.

The V gene is TRBV6-6, the J gene TRBJ2-6; a weak D match, TRBD1 (5 bases). V was pared by 5 bases and J by 2 bases, with 10 bases between. The germline gives CDR1 MNHNY, CDR2 SVGAGI (reference sequence). CDR3 length: 15 amino acids. The CDR3 DNA reads TGTGCCAGCAGTCCCAGGGAAACTGGGGCCAACGTCCTGACTTTC. Amino acids: CASSPRETGANVLTF.

This chain uses TRBV24-1 with TRBJ2-1, with 9 positions matching TRBD1. Germline loops: CDR1 KGHDR, CDR2 SFDVKD. This CDR3 region has 16 residues. The V and J ends lost 4 bases and 2 bases, in that order; junction bases with no gene match: 5. The CDR3 DNA is TGTGCCACCAGTGAGGGACAGGGAGGCCCCTACAATGAGCAGTTCTTC. It yields the protein CATSEGQGGPYNEQFF.

A few counts support this clonotype. The genes are TRBV29-1 and TRBJ2-7, with D possibly TRBD2 on 6 matching bases. The CDR3 covers 11 residues. Germline CDR1 is SQVTM and CDR2 is ANQGSEA. V shed 7 bases and J shed 5 bases, with 12 bases lying between them. The CDR3 loop reads CSALAAHEQYF. The CDR3, as DNA: TGCAGCGCACTAGCAGCTCACGAGCAGTACTTC.

This clonotype was seen repeatedly, ten times or more. The chain is built from TRBV5-5 and TRBJ2-5, with 7 bases fitting TRBD1. The V gene end was trimmed by 1 base and the J gene end by 2 bases; junction bases not matched to a gene: 8. The CDR3 length is 16 residues. The germline V gene encodes CDR1 SGHKS and CDR2 YYEKEE (reference sequence). The CDR3 bases are TGTGCCAGCAGCTTGCCCCTGACAGGGCGACAAGAGACCCAGTACTTC. Protein: CASSLPLTGRQETQYF.

V and J are TRBV19 and TRBJ1-2; the match to TRBD1 covers 8 bases. The germline gives CDR1 LNHDA, CDR2 SQIVND (reference sequence). Trimming removed 7 bases from V and 2 bases from J; junction bases left unmatched: 9. CDR3 length: 15 amino acids. The CDR3 DNA reads as TGTGCCAGTAACAGGGGGGCAGGCGTAAACTATGGCTACACCTTC. Translation gives CASNRGAGVNYGYTF.

The chain is built from TRBV24-1 and TRBJ2-7; TRBD1 matches at 9 bases. The ends lost 4 bases at V and 5 bases at J; junction bases unmatched: 11. CDR3 length equals 16 residues. The germline V gene has CDR1 KGHDR and CDR2 SFDVKD. Here the CDR3 DNA reads TGTGCCACCAGTGACGATCGGGGGACAGGGTACAACGAGCAGTACTTC. Encoded protein: CATSDDRGTGYNEQYF.

The chain is built from TRBV20-1 and TRBJ1-6; D is perhaps TRBD1 (6 bases). V was pared by 5 bases and J by 8 bases, with 19 bases between. This CDR3 is 15 amino acids long. Per germline, CDR1 DFQATT and CDR2 SNEGSKA (reference sequence). The CDR3 bases are TGCAGTGCTTACAGGGATGGAGTTCCGTATTCACCCCTCCACTTT. Encoded protein: CSAYRDGVPYSPLHF.

The chain recombines TRBV5-1 with TRBJ2-3, with 8 bases lining up with TRBD1. The V gene's germline CDR1 is SGHRS and CDR2 YFSETQ. With V trimmed by 0 bases and J by 3 bases, 6 bases remained unmatched. This CDR3 has 16 amino acids. In DNA, the CDR3 is TGCGCCAGCAGCTTGGTAGGGACAGGCAGGACAGATACGCAGTATTTT. Its protein product is CASSLVGTGRTDTQYF. Looking up the rest from reference TRBV5-1 and TRBJ2-3 gives the full variable domain: KAGVTQTPRYLIKTRGQQVTLSCSPISGHRSVSWYQQTPGQGLQFLFEYFSETQRNKGNFPGRFSGRQFSNSRSEMNVSTLELGDSALYLCASSLVGTGRTDTQYFGPGTRLTVL.

CDR3 nucleotide sequence: TGTGCCAGCAGCTTAGTTTCCTTAATAGCGGGAGGTAGCACCGGGGAGCTGTTTTTT. Its protein is CASSLVSLIAGGSTGELFF. This chain uses TRBV11-2 with TRBJ2-2; 10 nucleotides match TRBD2. CDR3 length equals 19 residues. J was trimmed by 4 bases and V by 1 base; bases with no gene match: 12. CDR1 is SGHAT and CDR2 is FQNNGV in the germline V gene.

As regards this clonotype: A much bigger clone sits one base away, suggesting this may be a read error. This chain links TRBV27 with TRBJ2-7; D tentatively reads TRBD1 or TRBD2 (5 bases each). The germline V gene has CDR1 MNHEY and CDR2 SMNVEV (reference sequence). The CDR3 has 13 residues. The CDR3 region has the DNA TGTGTCAGCAGACGGGACGGAACCTACGAGCAGTACTTC. Translated, it gives CVSRRDGTYEQYF.

The chain couples TRBV24-1 to TRBJ1-1; D not certain. CDR3 length: 15 amino acids. CDR1 and CDR2 from the germline V gene are KGHDR and SFDVKD. Deletions cut 3 bases from V and 10 bases from J, with 20 bases between. The CDR3 nucleotides are TGTGCCACCAGTGATACCACGACAAGACCCCCAAGAGCTTTCTTT. It codes for CATSDTTTRPPRAFF.

CDR3 in amino acids: CASSAQGGGGEKLFF. The CDR3 DNA is TGTGCCAGCAGTGCGCAGGGGGGCGGTGGCGAAAAACTGTTTTTT. The chain combines TRBV2 with TRBJ1-4; 7 nucleotides align to TRBD1. With V trimmed by 4 bases and J by 8 bases, 10 bases remained unmatched. This CDR3 has 15 amino acids. The germline V gene has CDR1 SNHLY and CDR2 FYNNEI.

This CDR3 reads CAIRPGTRNEQFF. The CDR3 region has the DNA TGTGCCATCCGTCCCGGGACTAGGAATGAGCAGTTCTTC. The chain uses TRBV10-3 and TRBJ2-1, with 8 positions matching TRBD2. With V trimmed by 8 bases and J by 7 bases, 7 bases remained unmatched. CDR3 size: 13 residues. Germline V gives CDR1 ENHRY, CDR2 SYGVKD.

V usage is TRBV20-1 and J usage is TRBJ1-2, with unresolved D. Germline V lookup: CDR1 DFQATT, CDR2 SNEGSKA (reference sequence). Trimming left V 6 bases short and J 4 bases short, with 18 bases between. The CDR3 loop spans 14 amino acids. The CDR3 DNA reads as TGCAGTGCCTCCCGAGAAGAACACAGCTATGGCTACACCTTC. Translation gives CSASREEHSYGYTF.

This clonotype has a handful of counts. The J gene is TRBJ2-7, the V gene TRBV10-2; D gene uncertain. Germline assignment: CDR1 WSHSY and CDR2 SAAADI. This CDR3 has 13 amino acids. V shed 6 bases and J shed 4 bases, with 13 bases lying between them. This CDR3 is CASRKDLGYEQYF. In DNA, the CDR3 is TGCGCCAGCAGGAAGGACCTCGGGTACGAGCAGTACTTC.

This clonotype was seen at least ten times. This rearrangement joins TRBV7-2 to TRBJ1-5, with 8 bases fitting TRBD1. CDR3 length: 14 amino acids. CDR1 and CDR2 from the germline V gene are SGHTA and FQGNSA. V gave up 6 bases and J gave up 4 bases; unmatched junction bases: 5. The CDR3 region is CASRTGGTNQPQHF. CDR3 DNA sequence: TGTGCCAGCAGAACAGGGGGGACGAATCAGCCCCAGCATTTT. Together with reference TRBV7-2 and TRBJ1-5, the CDR3 gives the full variable domain: GAGVSQSPSNKVTEKGKDVELRCDPISGHTALYWYRQSLGQGLEFLIYFQGNSAPDKSGLPSDRFSAERTGGSVSTLTIQRTQQEDSAVYLCASRTGGTNQPQHFGDGTRLSIL.

Ten or more counts support this clonotype. The rearrangement joins TRBV6-1 to TRBJ2-3, with D unclear. Germline-derived CDR1 and CDR2 are MNHNS and SASEGT. V lost 6 bases and J lost 2, with 6 bases in between. The CDR3 is made up of 12 amino acids. The CDR3 protein is CASRSHTDTQYF. DNA for the CDR3: TGTGCCAGCAGGTCTCACACAGATACGCAGTATTTT.

This clonotype was counted at least ten times. The chain combines TRBV5-8 with TRBJ2-3; 11 nucleotides line up with TRBD2. V lost 3 bases, J lost 4 bases, and 7 bases stayed unmatched. Germline V gene sequence: CDR1 SGHTS, CDR2 YDEGEE. CDR3 length equals 16 residues. In nucleotides, the CDR3 is TGTGCCAGCAGCTCATTACTAGCGGGAGATCCAGATACGCAGTATTTT. Amino acids: CASSSLLAGDPDTQYF.

This clonotype was picked up many times. The chain employs TRBV24-1 and TRBJ2-3; D is unresolved. V was pared by 1 base and J by 0 bases, with 10 bases between. The CDR3 runs 16 residues. Germline values: CDR1 KGHDR, CDR2 SFDVKD. The CDR3 DNA reads as TGTGCCACCAGTGATTTTAGGAACGCTAGCACAGATACGCAGTATTTT. It translates to CATSDFRNASTDTQYF.

This clonotype has more than one count but fewer than ten. The chain links TRBV7-8 to TRBJ2-7; a possible D gene is TRBD1 (5 bases). The V gene's germline CDR1 is SGHVS and CDR2 FQNEAQ. The CDR3 sequence is 12 residues long. With 8 bases removed from V and 1 base from J, the gap between germline ends came to 9 bases. The CDR3 region is CASGDSSYEQYF. The CDR3 region has the DNA TGTGCCAGCGGCGACAGTTCCTACGAGCAGTACTTC.

The sample holds many counts of this clonotype. The CDR3 DNA follows: TGTGCCAGCAGCGCACTTTTGGTAGTCCTGACTTTC. Protein: CASSALLVVLTF. This chain uses TRBV7-9 with TRBJ2-6; no definite D call. Germline values: CDR1 SEHNR, CDR2 FQNEAQ (reference sequence). Between the trimmed V and J ends, which lost 5 bases and 13 bases, there was a span of 12 bases. CDR3 length equals 12 residues. The full variable domain, completed using reference TRBV7-9 and TRBJ2-6, is DTGVSQNPRHKITKRGQNVTFRCDPISEHNRLYWYRQTLGQGPEFLTYFQNEAQLEKSRLLSDRFSAERPKGSFSTLEIQRTEQGDSAMYLCASSALLVVLTFGAGSRLTVL.

This clonotype was recorded a few times. The chain is built from TRBV12-3 or TRBV12-4 and TRBJ2-7; D is possibly TRBD2 (6 bases). Trimming took 7 bases from V and 3 from J, leaving 10 bases between them. The CDR3 is made up of 12 amino acids. CDR3 nucleotide sequence: TGTGCCAGCACGGTGGGGGGCTACGAGCAGTACTTC. Amino acid sequence: CASTVGGYEQYF.